This T cell receptor beta chain stems from a study of shared clonotypes between healthy human individuals. Study-wide context: A couple of women and three men aged 18 to 49 served as donors. Study-level points and caveats: A generally larger estimated richness was seen in naive subsets than in memory subsets. Naive CD4 clonotypes overlapped across a few donors at roughly 5.1%. Among non-shared clonotypes, generation probabilities were lower than among those shared by all four donors.

Only in-frame clones appear in the TCRdb table, and some are missing; sequencing was by immunoSEQ multiplex PCR. This repertoire shows around 600,000 clones, less than 98% found once; its top ten account for approximately 0.057%. Germline assignment: CDR1 SEHNR and CDR2 FQNEAQ (reference sequence). J gave up 5 bases and V 4 bases, and 9 bases lay outside the gene matches. The CDR3 has 15 amino acids. Turning to this clone: Its specificity is not known.

The chain uses TRBV7-9 and TRBJ1-1; TRBD1 aligns across 8 bases. This receptor was obtained from a woman in her 30s in good health. What was sequenced was naive CD4+ T cells sorted from blood. Indicated subset: CD45RA+ positively selected. The CDR3 sequence is CASSSDRVEQTEAFF. The CDR3 DNA follows: TGTGCCAGCAGCTCGGACAGGGTCGAACAAACTGAAGCTTTCTTT.